One sample yielded the 18 T cell receptor beta chains listed below, sequenced in a study of identifying expanded T cells in peripheral blood. Using immunoSEQ multiplex PCR, the repertoire was profiled, and TCRdb retains in-frame clones only, with some absent. The sample yields over 100,000 clones, about 91% seen once. Sequenced input: blood. Receptors originate from a person between 18 and 75 years old in good health.

The V call is TRBV5-1, the J call TRBJ2-1; 14 nucleotides agree with TRBD2. The junction had 7 bases not matched to a gene; V was cut back by 2 bases and J by 9 bases. The CDR3 is made up of 16 amino acids. CDR1 is SGHRS, CDR2 YFSETQ, per germline. The chain's CDR3 is CASSFAGLAGASEQFF. CDR3 sequence (DNA): TGCGCCAGCAGCTTTGCGGGACTAGCGGGAGCGAGTGAGCAGTTCTTC.

V is TRBV6-5 and J is TRBJ2-3; perhaps TRBD2 as D (6 bases). This CDR3 contains 12 residues. Trimming removed 10 bases from V and 0 bases from J, with 8 bases in between. The germline V gene encodes CDR1 MNHEY and CDR2 SVGAGI. The CDR3 nucleotides are TGTGCCATCGGGACTAGCACAGATACGCAGTATTTT. It yields the protein CAIGTSTDTQYF.

The chain combines TRBV7-3 with TRBJ1-2; maybe TRBD1 (5 bases). The CDR3 loop spans 14 amino acids. V was cut by 3 bases and J by 3 bases, with 11 bases left in between. Germline CDR1 SGHTA, CDR2 FQGTGA. CDR3 loop: CASSLGGTDYGYTF. CDR3 nucleotide sequence: TGTGCCAGCAGCTTGGGAGGGACGGACTATGGCTACACCTTC.

This sequence joins TRBV7-9 and TRBJ2-7; 9 bases agree with TRBD1. The CDR3 runs to 14 residues. The germline gives CDR1 SEHNR, CDR2 FQNEAQ (reference sequence). The ends lost 5 bases at V and 4 bases at J; junction bases unmatched: 6. In nucleotides, the CDR3 is TGTGCCAGCAGCGAAACAGGGGGCCAGTACGAGCAGTACTTC. Its translation: CASSETGGQYEQYF.

This clone was counted between two and nine times. This chain connects TRBV30 to TRBJ1-1; no firm D call. Trimming cost V 0 bases and J 1 base, with 9 bases left between them. Per the germline V gene, CDR1 is GTSNPN and CDR2 is SVGIG (reference sequence). The CDR3 is made up of 14 amino acids. The CDR3 DNA reads TGTGCCTGGAGTGTACGGGCGGGGAACACTGAAGCTTTCTTT. It encodes CAWSVRAGNTEAFF. Full variable domain (rest looked up from reference TRBV30 and TRBJ1-1): SQTIHQWPATLVQPVGSPLSLECTVEGTSNPNLYWYRQAAGRGLQLLFYSVGIGQISSEVPQNLSASRPQDRQFILSSKKLLLSDSGFYLCAWSVRAGNTEAFFGQGTRLTVV.

The chain couples TRBV5-1 to TRBJ1-2, with TRBD1 identical over 7 bases. This CDR3 comprises 13 residues. Germline-derived CDR1 and CDR2 are SGHRS and YFSETQ. J gave up 5 bases and V 5 bases, and 6 bases lay outside the gene matches. CDR3 DNA: TGCGCCAGCAGTCCGACAGGGACGTATGGCTACACCTTC. Translating gives CASSPTGTYGYTF. The full variable domain, completed using reference TRBV5-1 and TRBJ1-2, is KAGVTQTPRYLIKTRGQQVTLSCSPISGHRSVSWYQQTPGQGLQFLFEYFSETQRNKGNFPGRFSGRQFSNSRSEMNVSTLELGDSALYLCASSPTGTYGYTFGSGTRLTVV.

In nucleotides, the CDR3 is TGTGCCAGCAGCTCCCGGGACGGTGATGGCTACACCTTC. It encodes CASSSRDGDGYTF. The chain is built from TRBV11-2 and TRBJ1-2, with D possibly being TRBD1 (5 bases). This CDR3 region has 13 residues. Germline CDR1 is SGHAT and CDR2 is FQNNGV. Trimming left V 4 bases short and J 6 bases short, with 12 bases between.

The chain couples TRBV6-4 to TRBJ1-1; no reliable D call. Between the trimmed V and J ends, which lost 0 bases and 4 bases, there was a span of 9 bases. CDR1 is MRHNA, CDR2 SNTAGT, per germline. The CDR3 extends over 14 amino acids. The CDR3 DNA reads TGTGCCAGCAGTGACTCGAGCCGGGCCACTGAAGCTTTCTTT. It yields the protein CASSDSSRATEAFF.

V and J are TRBV5-1 and TRBJ2-3, with D perhaps matching TRBD2 (5 bases). Germline CDR1 is SGHRS and CDR2 is YFSETQ. The CDR3 consists of 15 residues. V lost 0 bases to trimming and J lost 0 bases, with 8 bases between them. The CDR3 loop is CASSLDGVSTDTQYF. CDR3 DNA sequence: TGCGCCAGCAGCTTGGACGGGGTTAGCACAGATACGCAGTATTTT.

V and J are TRBV4-3 and TRBJ2-7, with D perhaps TRBD1 (6 bases). Germline-derived CDR1 and CDR2 are LGHNA and YSLEER. The CDR3 is 13 amino acids. V was clipped by 0 bases and J by 9 bases, with 12 bases between them. CDR3 DNA: TGCGCCAGCAGCCAAGATGGACAGTCGCTGCAGTACTTC. It translates to CASSQDGQSLQYF.

V gene TRBV5-5 combines with J gene TRBJ2-7; 7 positions agree with TRBD1. Germline V gives CDR1 SGHKS, CDR2 YYEKEE (reference sequence). J lost 4 bases, V lost 5 bases, and 9 bases had no gene match. The CDR3 is made up of 14 amino acids. Here the CDR3 reads CASSYGQALYEQYF. As DNA, the CDR3 is TGTGCCAGCAGTTATGGACAGGCCTTATACGAGCAGTACTTC.

V usage is TRBV9 and J usage is TRBJ2-7; D unclear. The CDR3 length is 14 residues. V dropped 3 bases and J dropped 2 bases, with 12 bases sitting between them. Germline CDR1 reads SGDLS; CDR2 reads YYNGEE. CDR3 sequence reads: CASSDGFRPYEQYF. In DNA, the CDR3 is TGTGCCAGCAGCGACGGGTTTCGCCCCTACGAGCAGTACTTC.

The V gene is TRBV2, the J gene TRBJ1-4; D call uncertain. Germline V gives CDR1 SNHLY, CDR2 FYNNEI. The germline V and J ends were trimmed by 3 bases and 6 bases, with 2 bases remaining between them. The CDR3 covers 11 residues. In nucleotides, the CDR3 is TGTGCCAGCAGTGAGGATGAAAAACTGTTTTTT. Translated, it gives CASSEDEKLFF.

As concerns this clone: Other DNA sequences from this sample encode an identical CDR3 as well. The V call is TRBV15, the J call TRBJ1-5; no firm D call. This CDR3 comprises 12 residues. The germline CDR1 and CDR2 sequences are LNHNV and YYDKDF (reference sequence). V dropped 0 bases and J dropped 9 bases, with 6 bases sitting between them. CDR3 in amino acids: CATSRDAGPQHF. The CDR3, as DNA: TGTGCCACCAGCAGAGATGCGGGGCCCCAGCATTTT.

This clone was counted a single time. The V gene is TRBV5-1, the J gene TRBJ2-4, with TRBD1 matching over 8 bases. Germline trimming cut 5 bases from V and 5 bases from J; bases unmatched to any gene: 6. The V gene's germline CDR1 is SGHRS and CDR2 YFSETQ. The CDR3 sequence is 14 residues long. The CDR3 loop is CASRPTGVENIQYF. CDR3 bases: TGCGCCAGCAGACCGACAGGGGTCGAAAACATTCAGTACTTC.

This clone was counted between two and nine times. The CDR3 DNA is TGTGCCAGCAGGTTCGGGACCGACTACGAGCAGTACTTC. It yields the protein CASRFGTDYEQYF. This chain uses TRBV6-1 with TRBJ2-7; perhaps D is TRBD1 or TRBD2 (5 bases each). This CDR3 has 13 residues. Germline V gene sequence: CDR1 MNHNS, CDR2 SASEGT. V lost 6 bases and J 3 bases, leaving 12 bases between the germline ends.

Only one count was recorded for this clone. V is TRBV11-2 and J is TRBJ2-2; perhaps TRBD1 as D (6 bases). The V end was cut by 5 bases, the J end by 6 bases, with 10 bases between. Germline V gene data show CDR1 as SGHAT and CDR2 as FQNNGV. The CDR3 has 13 amino acids. The DNA for the CDR3 is TGTGCCAGCAGCAGAGACAGGTCCGGGGAGCTGTTTTTT. Amino acid sequence: CASSRDRSGELFF.

The chain has TRBV28 and TRBJ1-5; weak D call: TRBD1 (5 bases). This CDR3 is built from 15 residues. The germline V and J ends were trimmed by 4 bases and 2 bases, with 12 bases remaining between them. Looked up from germline, CDR1 is MDHEN and CDR2 is SYDVKM. For the CDR3, the DNA is TGTGCCAGCAGTTCCCCCACAGGCGGCAATCAGCCCCAGCATTTT. Protein sequence: CASSSPTGGNQPQHF.